This T cell receptor beta chain is from a study of T-cell reconstitution after alpha-beta-depleted transplantation in children. Study outcomes and limitations: The authors attributed T-cell counts and diversity one year after transplant mostly to newly produced T cells. Reportedly, only several hundred clones from non-depleted graft cells drove alpha-beta T-cell counts at about two months. There were some patients whose high TCRbeta diversity at day 60 came from surviving recipient T cells and thymic progenitors.

Concerning this clonotype: Its target is not known.

CDR3 length: 15 residues. Germline-derived CDR1 and CDR2 are DFQATT and SNEGSKA (reference sequence). V dropped 0 bases and J dropped 5 bases, with 17 bases sitting between them. It was with unique molecular identifiers that the TCRbeta library was prepared. TCRdb reanalysed the PCR reads using MiXCR and keeps one entry per CDR3 protein. Among approximately 300,000 distinct CDR3 sequences, roughly 9.1% were seen once, and the ten largest hold 7.5%. V usage is TRBV20-1 and J usage is TRBJ2-7, with D unclear. Here the sequenced sample was PBMCs, taken before TCRalphabeta/CD19-depleted stem cell transplant. The source is a boy younger than two with acute myeloid leukemia, due to receive a stem cell transplant. The CDR3, as DNA: TGCAGTGCTAGAGATCCCTCAATCGTTCAGGACGAGCAGTACTTC. Protein: CSARDPSIVQDEQYF.